This TCR beta chain was recorded in a study of CD4 T cells in relation to SARS-CoV-2 and coronaviruses. Looking at the study overall: Crossreactive spike epitopes shared across donors were mapped to their HLA restriction. Findings and caveats of the study: In roughly 65% of donors, memory CD4+ clonotypes crossrecognized SARS-CoV-2 and at least one common cold coronavirus spike. This crossreactivity analysis covered spike protein alone, no other viral proteins.

In its sample, this clone was seen a few times. Its antigen is unidentified. Here immunoSEQ multiplex PCR was the method, and the copy in TCRdb shows in-frame clones only, minus some. This table holds under 65,000 clones, roughly 89% found once. CD4+ T cells from unexposed donors were obtained before the COVID-19 pandemic (2011-2018). Germline V CDR1 and CDR2: MNHNS, SASEGT. The CDR3 is 13 residues long. V was trimmed by 2 bases and J by 2 bases, leaving 7 bases between them. The chain joins TRBV6-1 to TRBJ2-7; D is unclear. Material for sequencing was memory CD4+ T cells from PBMCs. This clonotype was obtained from a human donor in good health. The CDR3 reads CASSEWAPYEQYF. The CDR3 DNA follows: TGTGCCAGCAGTGAATGGGCTCCCTACGAGCAGTACTTC.